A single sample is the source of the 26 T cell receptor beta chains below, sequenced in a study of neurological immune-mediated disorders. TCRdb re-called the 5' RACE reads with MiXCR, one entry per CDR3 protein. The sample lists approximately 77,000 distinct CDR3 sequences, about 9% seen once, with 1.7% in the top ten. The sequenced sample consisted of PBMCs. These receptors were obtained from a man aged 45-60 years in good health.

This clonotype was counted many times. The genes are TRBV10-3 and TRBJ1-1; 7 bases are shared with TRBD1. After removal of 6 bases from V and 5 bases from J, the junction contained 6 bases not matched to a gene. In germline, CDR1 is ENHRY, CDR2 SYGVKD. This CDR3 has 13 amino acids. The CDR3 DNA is TGTGCCATCAGCGAGACAGGGTATACTGAAGCTTTCTTT. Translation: CAISETGYTEAFF.

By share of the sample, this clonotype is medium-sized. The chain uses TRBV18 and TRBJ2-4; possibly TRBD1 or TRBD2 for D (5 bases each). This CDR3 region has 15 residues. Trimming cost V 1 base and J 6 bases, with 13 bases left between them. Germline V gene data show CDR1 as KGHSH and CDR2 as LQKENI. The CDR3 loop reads CASSPRDGNVNIQYF. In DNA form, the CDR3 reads TGTGCCAGCTCACCACGGGACGGGAATGTAAACATTCAGTACTTC.

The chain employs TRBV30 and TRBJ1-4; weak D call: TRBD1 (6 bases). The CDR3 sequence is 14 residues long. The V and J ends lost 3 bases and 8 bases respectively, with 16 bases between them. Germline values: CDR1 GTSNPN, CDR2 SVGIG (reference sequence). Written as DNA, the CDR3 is TGTGCCTGGAGCCCCTGGGGGCAGGGAGAAAAACTGTTTTTT. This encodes CAWSPWGQGEKLFF.

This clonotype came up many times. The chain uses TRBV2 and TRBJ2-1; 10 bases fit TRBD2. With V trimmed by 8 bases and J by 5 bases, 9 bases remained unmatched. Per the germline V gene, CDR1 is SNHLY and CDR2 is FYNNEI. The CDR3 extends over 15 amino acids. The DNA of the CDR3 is TGTGCCAGCCACGAGCGGCTAGCGGGGGACAATGAGCAGTTCTTC. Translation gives CASHERLAGDNEQFF.

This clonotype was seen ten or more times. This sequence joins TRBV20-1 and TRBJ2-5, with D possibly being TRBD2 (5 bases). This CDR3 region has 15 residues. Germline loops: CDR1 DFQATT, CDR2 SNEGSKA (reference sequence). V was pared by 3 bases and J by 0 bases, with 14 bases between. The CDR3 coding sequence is TGCAGTGCTAGCCCGTTAGCGAGCTACCAAGAGACCCAGTACTTC. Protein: CSASPLASYQETQYF.

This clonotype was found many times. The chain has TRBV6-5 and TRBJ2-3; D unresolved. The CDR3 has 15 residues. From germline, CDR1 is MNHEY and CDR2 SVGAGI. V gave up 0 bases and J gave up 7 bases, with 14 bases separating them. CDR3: CASSYSGDLTNTQYF. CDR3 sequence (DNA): TGTGCCAGCAGTTACTCCGGAGACCTCACCAATACGCAGTATTTT.

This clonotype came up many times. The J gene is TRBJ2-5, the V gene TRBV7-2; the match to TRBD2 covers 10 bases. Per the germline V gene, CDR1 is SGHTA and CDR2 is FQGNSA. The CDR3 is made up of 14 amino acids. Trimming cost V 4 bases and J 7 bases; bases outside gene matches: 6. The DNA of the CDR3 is TGTGCCAGCAGCTCCCTAGCGGGGGATGTGACCCAGTACTTC. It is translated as CASSSLAGDVTQYF.

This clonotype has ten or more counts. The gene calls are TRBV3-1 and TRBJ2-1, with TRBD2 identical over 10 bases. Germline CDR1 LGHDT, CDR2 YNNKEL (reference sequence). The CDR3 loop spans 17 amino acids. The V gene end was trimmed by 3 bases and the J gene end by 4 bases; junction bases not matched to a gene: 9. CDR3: CASSQSVLAGDYNEQFF. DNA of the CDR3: TGTGCCAGCAGCCAGTCCGTTCTAGCGGGGGATTACAATGAGCAGTTCTTC.

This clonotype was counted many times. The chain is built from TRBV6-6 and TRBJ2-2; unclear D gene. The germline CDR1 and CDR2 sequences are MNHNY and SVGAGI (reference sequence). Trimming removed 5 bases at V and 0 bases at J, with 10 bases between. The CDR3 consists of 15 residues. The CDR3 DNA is TGTGCCAGCAGTCGGGCCTCCGCGAACACCGGGGAGCTGTTTTTT. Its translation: CASSRASANTGELFF.

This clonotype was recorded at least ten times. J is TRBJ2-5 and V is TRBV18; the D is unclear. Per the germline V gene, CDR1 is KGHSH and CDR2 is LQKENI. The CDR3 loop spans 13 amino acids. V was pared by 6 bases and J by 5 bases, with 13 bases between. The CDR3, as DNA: TGTGCCAGCTCCCGAGCGCTGAGCGAGACCCAGTACTTC. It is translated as CASSRALSETQYF. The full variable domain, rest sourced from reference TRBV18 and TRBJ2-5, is NAGVMQNPRHLVRRRGQEARLRCSPMKGHSHVYWYRQLPEEGLKFMVYLQKENIIDESGMPKERFSAEFPKEGPSILRIQQVVRGDSAAYFCASSRALSETQYFGPGTRLLVL.

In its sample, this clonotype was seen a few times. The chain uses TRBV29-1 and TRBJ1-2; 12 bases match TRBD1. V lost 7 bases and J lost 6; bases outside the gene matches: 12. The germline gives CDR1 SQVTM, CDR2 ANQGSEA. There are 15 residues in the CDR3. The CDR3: CSADPGQGAPDGYTF. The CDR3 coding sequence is TGCAGCGCCGATCCGGGACAGGGGGCCCCGGATGGCTACACCTTC.

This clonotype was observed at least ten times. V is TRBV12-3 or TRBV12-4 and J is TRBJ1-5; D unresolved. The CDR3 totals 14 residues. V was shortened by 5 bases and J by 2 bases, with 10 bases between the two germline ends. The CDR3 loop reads CASSTWEGNQPQHF. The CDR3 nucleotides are TGTGCCAGCAGTACTTGGGAGGGCAATCAGCCCCAGCATTTT.

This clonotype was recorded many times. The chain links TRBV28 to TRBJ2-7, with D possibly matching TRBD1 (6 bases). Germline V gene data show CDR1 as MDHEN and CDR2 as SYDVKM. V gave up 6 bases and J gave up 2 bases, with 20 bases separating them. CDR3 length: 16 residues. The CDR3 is CASSPLGLGGTYEQYF. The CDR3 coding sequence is TGTGCCAGCAGCCCCTTAGGCCTAGGGGGTACCTACGAGCAGTACTTC.

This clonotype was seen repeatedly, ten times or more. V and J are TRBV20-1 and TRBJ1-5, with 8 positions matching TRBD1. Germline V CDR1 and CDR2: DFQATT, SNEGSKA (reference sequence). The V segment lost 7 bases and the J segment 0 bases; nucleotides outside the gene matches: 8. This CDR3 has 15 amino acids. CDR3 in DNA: TGCAGTGGTCAGGGGGCGGGTTATAGCAATCAGCCCCAGCATTTT. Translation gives CSGQGAGYSNQPQHF.

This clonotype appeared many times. The CDR3 sequence: CASSNRRTSASGAQYF. The CDR3 DNA follows: TGTGCCAGCAGCAACCGACGTACTAGCGCCTCCGGGGCCCAGTACTTC. This chain links TRBV7-2 with TRBJ2-5; TRBD2 matches 7 bases. The CDR3 runs to 16 residues. Germline-derived CDR1 and CDR2 are SGHTA and FQGNSA. Trimming at V came to 5 bases and at J to 9 bases, leaving 18 bases not matched to a gene. The entire variable domain, with the rest obtained from reference TRBV7-2 and TRBJ2-5, is as follows: GAGVSQSPSNKVTEKGKDVELRCDPISGHTALYWYRQSLGQGLEFLIYFQGNSAPDKSGLPSDRFSAERTGGSVSTLTIQRTQQEDSAVYLCASSNRRTSASGAQYFGPGTRLLVL.

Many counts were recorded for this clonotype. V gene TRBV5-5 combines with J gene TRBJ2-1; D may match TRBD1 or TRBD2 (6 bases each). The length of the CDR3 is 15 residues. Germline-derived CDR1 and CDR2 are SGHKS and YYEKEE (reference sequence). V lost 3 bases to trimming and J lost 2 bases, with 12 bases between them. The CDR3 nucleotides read TGTGCCAGCAGCTCCTTAGGGGGGACCTACAATGAGCAGTTCTTC. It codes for CASSSLGGTYNEQFF.

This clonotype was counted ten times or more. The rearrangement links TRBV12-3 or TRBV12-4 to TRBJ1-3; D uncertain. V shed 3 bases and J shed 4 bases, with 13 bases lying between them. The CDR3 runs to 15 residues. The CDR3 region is CASSFRLGTGNTIYF. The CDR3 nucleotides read TGTGCCAGCAGTTTTAGACTCGGTACGGGAAACACCATATATTTT.

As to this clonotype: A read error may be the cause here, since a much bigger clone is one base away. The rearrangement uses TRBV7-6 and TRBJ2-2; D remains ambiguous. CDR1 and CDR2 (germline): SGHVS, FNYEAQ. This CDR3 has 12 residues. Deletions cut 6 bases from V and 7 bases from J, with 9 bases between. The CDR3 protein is CASRLRVGELFF. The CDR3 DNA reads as TGTGCCAGCAGATTAAGAGTCGGGGAGCTGTTTTTT.

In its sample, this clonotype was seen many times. The CDR3 DNA is TGCGCCAGCGTCAACCTGCCCAGCACCGGGGAGCTGTTTTTT. Its protein product is CASVNLPSTGELFF. V is TRBV5-1 and J is TRBJ2-2; D call uncertain. The CDR3 consists of 14 residues. CDR1 is SGHRS and CDR2 is YFSETQ in the germline V gene. Trimming stripped 7 bases from V and 4 bases from J, with 14 bases between.

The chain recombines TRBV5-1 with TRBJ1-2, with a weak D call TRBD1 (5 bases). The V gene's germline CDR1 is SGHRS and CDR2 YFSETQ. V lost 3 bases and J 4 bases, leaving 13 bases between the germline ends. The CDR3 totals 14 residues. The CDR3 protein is CASSSRIDSYGYTF. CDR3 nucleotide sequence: TGCGCCAGCAGCTCCCGGATTGACAGCTATGGCTACACCTTC.

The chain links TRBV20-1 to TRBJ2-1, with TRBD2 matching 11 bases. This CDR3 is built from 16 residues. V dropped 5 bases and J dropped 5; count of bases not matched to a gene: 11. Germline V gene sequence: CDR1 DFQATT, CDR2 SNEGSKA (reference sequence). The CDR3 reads CSAQELAGVRNNEQFF. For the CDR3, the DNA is TGCAGTGCTCAGGAACTAGCGGGAGTGAGAAACAATGAGCAGTTCTTC.

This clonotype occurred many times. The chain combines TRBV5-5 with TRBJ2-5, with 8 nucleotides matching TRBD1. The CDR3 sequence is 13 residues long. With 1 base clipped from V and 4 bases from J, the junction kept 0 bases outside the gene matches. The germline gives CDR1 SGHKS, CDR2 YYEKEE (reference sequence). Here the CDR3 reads CASSLTGGETQYF. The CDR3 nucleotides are TGTGCCAGCAGCTTGACAGGGGGAGAGACCCAGTACTTC.

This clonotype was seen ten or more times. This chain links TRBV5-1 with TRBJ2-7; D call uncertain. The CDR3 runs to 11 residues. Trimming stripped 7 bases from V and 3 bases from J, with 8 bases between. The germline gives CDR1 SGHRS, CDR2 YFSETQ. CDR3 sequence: CASRDGYEQYF. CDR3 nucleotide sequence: TGCGCCAGCCGAGACGGCTACGAGCAGTACTTC.

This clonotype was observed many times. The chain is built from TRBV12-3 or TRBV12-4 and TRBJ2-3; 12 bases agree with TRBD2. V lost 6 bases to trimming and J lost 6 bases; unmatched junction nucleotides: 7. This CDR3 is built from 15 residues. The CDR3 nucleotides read TGTGCCAGCAGCTATGGACTAGCGGGACCTGATACGCAGTATTTT. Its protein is CASSYGLAGPDTQYF.

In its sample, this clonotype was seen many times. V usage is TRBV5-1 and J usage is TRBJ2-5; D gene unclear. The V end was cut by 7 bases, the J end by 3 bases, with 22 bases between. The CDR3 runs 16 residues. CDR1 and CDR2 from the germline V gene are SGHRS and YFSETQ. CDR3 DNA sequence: TGCGCCAGCCCCGGTCGGAGACTTCGAACAAAAGAGACCCAGTACTTC. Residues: CASPGRRLRTKETQYF.

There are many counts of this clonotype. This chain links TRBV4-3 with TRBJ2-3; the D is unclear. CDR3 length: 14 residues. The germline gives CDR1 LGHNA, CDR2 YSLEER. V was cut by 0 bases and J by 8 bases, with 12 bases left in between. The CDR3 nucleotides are TGCGCCAGCAGCCAAGATCCCCTTTACCCTACGCAGTATTTT. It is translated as CASSQDPLYPTQYF.